The present T cell receptor (beta chain) was sequenced within a study of vaccination effects on CD4 cells after COVID-19. Study observations and caveats: The study enrolled few convalescent patients and sampled no early post-infection timepoints.

Under the ViraFEST assay, PBMC were stimulated with viral peptide pools so that antigen-specific CD4+ T cells expanded. Sequencing was performed afterwards. Cells that had been cultured for roughly ten days were the source of isolated CD4+ T cells. The vaccine given was either BNT162b2 or mRNA-1273, in two doses. PBMC cultures contained 2 million or so cells per well, roughly 10 IU/ml IL-2 and roughly 10 ug/ml peptides. The repertoire was sequenced with immunoSEQ multiplex PCR; TCRdb's copy has only in-frame clones and lacks some. The sample includes about 80,000 clones, more than 60% of them seen just once. Concerning this clone: Its antigen is as yet unknown.

The V end was cut by 0 bases, the J end by 3 bases, with 2 bases between. Germline lookup yields CDR1 LGHNA and CDR2 YSLEER. The CDR3 is 12 amino acids. The chain recombines TRBV4-3 with TRBJ1-2, with no clear D. Sample: CD4+ T cells from PBMCs cultured with HCoV-OC43 spike peptides, taken after COVID-19 vaccination. Subset defined: HCoV-OC43 spike overlapping peptide pool stimulation. The clonotype comes from a human donor who received a COVID-19 vaccine. CDR3: CASSQDYYGYTF. The CDR3 nucleotides read TGCGCCAGCAGCCAAGATTACTATGGCTACACCTTC.